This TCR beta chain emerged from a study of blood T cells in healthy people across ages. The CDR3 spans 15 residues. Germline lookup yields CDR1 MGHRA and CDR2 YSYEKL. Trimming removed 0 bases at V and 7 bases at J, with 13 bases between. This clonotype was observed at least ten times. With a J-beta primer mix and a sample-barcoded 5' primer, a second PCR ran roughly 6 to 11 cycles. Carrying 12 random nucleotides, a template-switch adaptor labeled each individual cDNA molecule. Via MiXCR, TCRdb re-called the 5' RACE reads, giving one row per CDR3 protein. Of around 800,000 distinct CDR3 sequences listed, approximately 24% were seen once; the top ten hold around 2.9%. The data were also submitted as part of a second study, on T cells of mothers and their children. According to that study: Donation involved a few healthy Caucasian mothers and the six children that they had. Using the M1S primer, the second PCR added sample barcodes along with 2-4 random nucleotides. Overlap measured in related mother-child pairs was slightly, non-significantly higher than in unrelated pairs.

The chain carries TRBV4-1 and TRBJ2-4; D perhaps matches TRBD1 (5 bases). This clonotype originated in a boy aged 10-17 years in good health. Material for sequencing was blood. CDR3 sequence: CASSQEPGKGNIQYF. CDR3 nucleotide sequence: TGCGCCAGCAGCCAAGAACCAGGGAAGGGGAACATTCAGTACTTC.